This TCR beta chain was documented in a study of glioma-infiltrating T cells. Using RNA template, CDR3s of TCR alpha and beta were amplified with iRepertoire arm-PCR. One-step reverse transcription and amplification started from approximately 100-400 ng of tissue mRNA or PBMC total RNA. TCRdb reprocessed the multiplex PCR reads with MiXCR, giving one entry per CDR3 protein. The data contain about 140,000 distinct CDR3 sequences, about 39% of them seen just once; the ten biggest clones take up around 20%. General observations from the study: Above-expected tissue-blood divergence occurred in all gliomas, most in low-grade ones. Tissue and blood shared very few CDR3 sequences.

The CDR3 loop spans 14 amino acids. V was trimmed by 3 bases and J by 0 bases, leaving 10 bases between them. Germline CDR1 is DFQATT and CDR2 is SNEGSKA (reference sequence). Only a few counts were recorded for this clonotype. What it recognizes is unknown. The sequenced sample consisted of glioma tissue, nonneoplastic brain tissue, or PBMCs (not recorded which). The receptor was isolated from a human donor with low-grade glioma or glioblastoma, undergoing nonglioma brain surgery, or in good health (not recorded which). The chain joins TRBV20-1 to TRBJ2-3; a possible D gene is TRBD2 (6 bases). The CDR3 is CSASWGVSTDTQYF. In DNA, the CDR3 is TGCAGTGCTAGTTGGGGGGTCAGCACAGATACGCAGTATTTT.